This TCR beta chain was recovered during a study of cytomegalovirus exposure and HLA in healthy donors (dated 2017 in TCRdb). Background on the whole study: An earlier analysis of roughly 500 of the donors reported about 250 Gb of sequence data and some 120 million unique TCR beta sequences from some 180 million T cells. Approximately 310 gigabases of sequencing data and around 87 million unique TCR sequences were included in an early release covering several hundred HLA-typed donors. Of the roughly 400 genotyped donors, approximately 80% were placed in the genetic ancestry cluster associated with self-reported Caucasian donors. The aim of the study was to test whether cataloging public T cell receptors could identify signatures of past pathogen exposure. The T cell repertoires of around 670 subjects were profiled by immunosequencing and related to cytomegalovirus serostatus. A separate validation cohort of approximately 130 different subjects was used in addition to the roughly 700-subject first cohort. To predict cytomegalovirus infection status, the study combined high-throughput TCR immunosequencing, statistical association of individual TCRs with disease status, and machine learning. To study patterns of TCR occurrence, a later analysis re-analyzed previously published TCR beta repertoires from more than 550 donors and added high-resolution HLA genotyping. Rather than using new phenotypic data, the later analysis identified candidate immune exposures from TCR beta sequences and from how often those sequences occurred across donors. An earlier analysis of several hundred of the donors used high-throughput TCR beta sequencing to judge whether each TCR beta V gene segment behaved as functional or pseudogenic. Donor age, sex, ethnicity and CMV serostatus were compiled together with the repertoire data. A later genetic analysis took genome-wide SNP genotypes for about three fifths of the roughly 700 donors and used that subset as a discovery cohort. Every repertoire in the discovery cohort had been generated on one and the same sequencing platform. Class I and class II HLA loci were covered by the typing at four-digit resolution. The number of donors typed differed by locus, with 629-630 for A, B, C, DRB1 and DQB1, over 500 for DQA1, 600 to 610 for DPA1, and 472 for DPB1. Four to six DR-DQ haplotypes were handled as single units for association and clustering, since linkage in the cohort was strong. Across about 380 genotyped donors of the cohort, an average of about 220,000 unique TCR beta nucleotide sequences per donor were sequenced, and around 20% of those sequences were non-productive. What the study reported, not specific to this receptor: Broadly in line with IMGT annotations, most TCR beta V segments showed up in productive rearrangements about 87% or about 30% of the time in an earlier analysis of several hundred of the donors. An association between a missense DCLRE1C variant and V-gene and J-gene trimming of TCR beta chains was found in a later genetic analysis and replicated in an independent cohort. Several of the top co-occurrence clusters appeared to be linked to parvovirus B19, influenza, CMV and Epstein-Barr virus, according to a later analysis. A further reported finding was that TCR beta sequences accurately predicted the HLA-A and HLA-B alleles for most subjects in the first cohort. In this cohort, only TCR beta chains were sequenced, and detectable features were limited by the absence of alpha or paired-chain data. According to a later genetic analysis, donors in an Asian-associated ancestry cluster had fewer N-insertions in productive TCRs than the approximately 630-donor mean. In the study, 150 to 200 TCR beta chains were listed as associated with cytomegalovirus. A cluster of highly shared sequence variants was judged likely to represent a technical artifact of the sequencing pipeline. According to the authors, the approach could potentially be generalized to other disease states and immunological phenotypes. In a later analysis, HLA-associated TCR beta chains were found to be more clonally expanded and to have lower generation probabilities than equally common non-associated chains. A later analysis associated 16,951 TCR beta sequences with specific HLA alleles at a false discovery rate of 0.05. A few of the identified cytomegalovirus-associated TCR beta chains were confirmed in vitro to be specific for cytomegalovirus antigens. Correlated functional status among segregating V segments might reflect linkage disequilibrium, but an unknown experimental factor could not be ruled out. Most TCR sequences were observed very rarely across donors, whereas some public TCRs were present in many individuals. Because counts were too low, some 17 rarely observed V segments, including chromosome 9 orphons, were left out of the earlier analysis of about 620 of the donors. The only immune exposure information available for the cohort was CMV serostatus. The classifier was reported to diagnose cytomegalovirus status with high specificity and sensitivity in both the original and validation cohorts. In a later analysis, TCR association rates were found to vary across HLA loci, with the most associated TCRs seen for DRB1 alleles and the fewest for HLA-C alleles. HLA typing was unavailable for some donors at each locus, so association tests used only the typed subset. The presence/absence analyses assumed that sequencing depth was roughly uniform across donors, and that assumption may not be true. Assigning TCR associations to individual alleles was difficult when HLA alleles, especially DR and DQ, strongly co-occurred. According to a later analysis, most CMV-associated TCR beta chains appeared to be HLA-restricted, and the HLA associations seemed to be driven largely by CMV exposure.

The cohort comprised around 690 healthy bone marrow donors. At the time of sampling, all cohort members were nominally healthy, though unrecorded immune exposures were likely present. The donor tested CMV seronegative, placing the donor among the approximately 400 seronegative members of the cohort. A peripheral blood sample was collected from each donor, and TCR beta sequencing was performed on peripheral blood mononuclear cells. The Qiagen DNeasy Blood Extraction Kit was used to extract genomic DNA from the blood cell samples. About this clone itself: Its antigen is unknown. No base quality information exists; no much larger clone differs at one position.

The library was generated by the immunoSEQ multiplex PCR assay. For the multiplex PCR, a mixture combining 60 forward primers for TCR Vbeta segments and 13 reverse primers for TCR Jbeta segments was used. A multiplex PCR assay on genomic DNA amplified the CDR3 region of rearranged TCR beta genes. Amplified TCR beta libraries were sequenced as 87-base-pair reads on the Illumina HiSeq System. The study's processing was this. Across the 670 or so repertoires, a later analysis counted roughly 77 million unique TCR beta chains, about 10 million of which were shared by at least two donors. To remove PCR and sequencing errors, raw reads were error-corrected and collapsed into unique sequences using a nearest-neighbor algorithm that merged closely related sequences. CDR3 sequences were aligned to IMGT reference sequences to assign V, D and J gene segments. Each retained sequence needed at least a six-nucleotide match to both a V gene segment and a J gene segment. Rearrangements were called productive when the CDR3 lacked stop codons and stayed in frame with V and J; all others were non-productive. Following IMGT convention, CDR3 was defined as the stretch from the second conserved V-encoded cysteine to the conserved J-encoded phenylalanine. Sequences without an unambiguous match to a single V gene segment were excluded from the earlier analysis of almost 600 of the donors. An earlier analysis of about 600 of the donors called V segments functional above 56.7% productive rearrangements and segregating when the between-donor standard deviation exceeded 5%. A statistical classification framework was developed to diagnose cytomegalovirus status using the catalog of TCR beta chain sequences. A later analysis assigned V and J genes by comparing TCR nucleotide sequences with IMGT/GENE-DB human TR gene sequences. A later analysis assigned CDR3 sequences and most-parsimonious VDJ recombination scenarios with the TCRdist pipeline. In a later analysis, every TCR beta chain was defined by the combination of its CDR3 amino acid sequence and its V-gene family, and reads without a unique V-gene family were dropped. As a way to deal with suspected cross-contamination and a sequencing artifact, a later analysis dropped nearly 600 nucleotide sequences that were highly shared and had low generation probability. A later analysis calculated a clonal expansion index for each public chain from normalized within-repertoire ranks of inferred template counts. In a later analysis, generation probabilities were computed with a VDJ recombination model fitted to out-of-frame rearrangements, and the resulting probabilities were checked against IGoR. Hypergeometric tests were used in a later analysis to score TCR-TCR, TCR-HLA and TCR-CMV co-occurrence, with a repertoire-size bias correction applied to the TCR pairs. False discovery rates were estimated in a later analysis by permuting HLA or CMV assignments 20 times. A later analysis grouped co-occurring TCRs with DBSCAN, adding TCRdist sequence similarity when clustering within HLA-allele-positive subsets. Repertoires with fewer than 30,000 or more than 120,000 public chains were left out of co-occurrence clustering, as were five repertoires with anomalous nucleotide sharing. Entries here come from immuneACCESS through TCRdb and include only in-frame sequences with V and J called. Some clones fail to appear in such tables; in the studies checked, an unresolved V gene covers under half of the shortfall, and the cause of the remainder is unknown. That table furnishes V, J and clone size, whereas the DNA furnished D and trimming. The sample includes more than 30,000 clones, with around 69% observed a single time. Clones ranked in the top ten supply roughly 6.7% of the sample.

The TCR originated in a man aged 30 to 39 in good health and CMV-seronegative. Sequencing input: PBMCs.

The DNA reads as follows: TGTGCCAGCAGTGCGACTAGCGGGAGGGCCAGGAATGAGCAGTTCTTC. This codes for CASSATSGRARNEQFF. This chain is built from TRBV2 and TRBJ2-1; 14 central bases correspond to TRBD2. Counted from cysteine to phenylalanine, this CDR3 has 16 amino acids. Here the CDR3 DNA is all that survives: 48 bases in frame from base 1. Trimming removed 4 bases from V and 7 bases from J; the gene matches leave 6 bases unexplained. From a lookup of the germline V gene, CDR1 and CDR2 are SNHLY and FYNNEI.